The 19 T cell receptor beta chains below all came from one sample that was sequenced in a study of blood T cells in healthy people across ages. Sample-barcoded 5' priming and a J-beta primer mix drove a second PCR of about 6 to 12 cycles. TCRdb used MiXCR to reprocess the 5' RACE reads, holding one entry per CDR3 protein. This table has about 2 million distinct CDR3 sequences, roughly 50% appearing once. Specimen: blood. The receptors stem from a woman aged 40 to 49 in good health.

The chain employs TRBV20-1 and TRBJ1-3; D call uncertain. The germline V gene has CDR1 DFQATT and CDR2 SNEGSKA (reference sequence). The CDR3 contains 15 residues. Trimming removed 0 bases at V and 1 base at J, with 10 bases between. CDR3 amino acids: CSARDPHESGNTIYF. As DNA, the CDR3 is TGCAGTGCTAGAGACCCCCACGAGTCTGGAAACACCATATATTTT.

This clonotype was seen only a few times. The rearrangement links TRBV3-1 to TRBJ2-3; a possible D gene is TRBD1 (6 bases). Trimming removed 4 bases at V and 1 base at J, with 15 bases between. CDR1 is LGHDT, CDR2 YNNKEL, per germline (reference sequence). The length of the CDR3 is 16 residues. The CDR3 DNA reads TGTGCCAGCAGCCCTGAGCCCAGGGGACGCACAGATACGCAGTATTTT. It translates to CASSPEPRGRTDTQYF.

This clonotype was counted between two and nine times. CDR3: CASRPYRGADEQYF. Here the CDR3 DNA reads TGCGCCAGCAGACCATACCGGGGCGCAGACGAGCAGTACTTC. This sequence joins TRBV5-1 and TRBJ2-7, with D perhaps matching TRBD1 or TRBD2 (5 bases each). The CDR3 length is 14 residues. The germline V gene has CDR1 SGHRS and CDR2 YFSETQ. V dropped 5 bases and J dropped 5 bases, with 17 bases sitting between them.

This clonotype was seen a single time. The chain links TRBV11-1 to TRBJ2-1; D uncertain. The CDR3 contains 15 residues. Germline V CDR1 and CDR2: SGHAT, FQDESV (reference sequence). V was pared by 5 bases and J by 5 bases, with 16 bases between. Written as DNA, the CDR3 is TGTGCCAGCAGCGGTCCACAGCTACCTGACAATGAGCAGTTCTTC. It yields the protein CASSGPQLPDNEQFF.

The chain uses TRBV20-1 and TRBJ2-3; 9 bases match TRBD1. The CDR3 is 15 residues long. V shed 0 bases, J shed 2 bases, and the junction held 3 bases outside the gene matches. Looked up from germline, CDR1 is DFQATT and CDR2 is SNEGSKA (reference sequence). CDR3 DNA sequence: TGCAGTGCTAGAGAGGGACAGGGTAACACAGATACGCAGTATTTT. This codes for CSAREGQGNTDTQYF.

This clonotype was observed a handful of times. The chain links TRBV7-9 to TRBJ2-5, with a tentative D call TRBD1 (6 bases). CDR1 and CDR2 from the germline V gene are SEHNR and FQNEAQ (reference sequence). The V end lost 6 bases, the J end lost 3 bases, and 11 bases lay between the germline ends. This CDR3 comprises 13 residues. CDR3: CASSWGPEETQYF. The CDR3 DNA reads as TGTGCCAGCAGTTGGGGGCCTGAAGAGACCCAGTACTTC.

This clonotype was detected only a few times. V usage is TRBV6-5 and J usage is TRBJ2-5; TRBD2 is a possible D gene (6 bases). Germline CDR1 and CDR2: MNHEY and SVGAGI. There are 12 residues in the CDR3. The V and J ends lost 1 base and 9 bases respectively, with 9 bases between them. The CDR3 bases are TGTGCCAGCAGTTACTGGGGGGAGGCCCAGTACTTC. Translation gives CASSYWGEAQYF.

Ten or more counts support this clonotype. The V gene is TRBV7-2, the J gene TRBJ2-5; D uncertain. The CDR3 loop spans 13 amino acids. CDR1 and CDR2 (germline): SGHTA, FQGNSA. The V end lost 5 bases, the J end lost 1 base, and 8 bases lay between the germline ends. The CDR3 region is CASSARTQETQYF. The CDR3 coding sequence is TGTGCCAGCAGCGCGCGGACCCAAGAGACCCAGTACTTC.

CDR3 coding DNA: TGCAGTGCTAGCGACTCGGGACAGGGTATTGGAGAGACCCAGTACTTC. It is translated as CSASDSGQGIGETQYF. The rearrangement uses TRBV20-1 and TRBJ2-5, with 9 bases matching TRBD1. Germline V gives CDR1 DFQATT, CDR2 SNEGSKA (reference sequence). The CDR3 spans 16 residues. Losses at the gene ends were 3 bases for V and 4 bases for J; bases not matched to a gene: 12.

This clonotype came up a few times. The chain employs TRBV7-2 and TRBJ2-7; tentative D call: TRBD2 (7 bases). The DNA end is a closer match to TRBJ2-5, so the J assignment may be wrong. This CDR3 comprises 16 residues. Germline CDR1 and CDR2: SGHTA and FQGNSA. CDR3 in amino acids: CASSLAGGPASKTQYF. As DNA, the CDR3 is TGTGCCAGCAGCTTAGCGGGGGGGCCGGCTAGTAAGACCCAGTACTTC.

In its sample, this clonotype was seen a few times. V usage is TRBV6-2 or TRBV6-3 and J usage is TRBJ2-1, with D hard to call. The CDR3 length is 12 residues. CDR1 and CDR2 (germline): MNHEY, SVGEGT. Trimming took off 6 bases at V and 6 bases at J, with 9 bases between the two ends. The CDR3 sequence is CASRSISNEQFF. CDR3 coding DNA: TGTGCCAGCAGGAGTATCTCCAATGAGCAGTTCTTC.

This clonotype occurred a few times. The V call is TRBV7-9, the J call TRBJ2-1; D ambiguous. V lost 5 bases and J 3 bases, leaving 11 bases between the germline ends. The germline V gene has CDR1 SEHNR and CDR2 FQNEAQ (reference sequence). The CDR3 is made up of 14 amino acids. CDR3: CASSVLANYNEQFF. CDR3 in DNA: TGTGCCAGCAGCGTATTGGCCAACTACAATGAGCAGTTCTTC.

V usage is TRBV4-3 and J usage is TRBJ1-6; D gene uncertain. The germline V gene encodes CDR1 LGHNA and CDR2 YSLEER. V shed 0 bases and J shed 7 bases, with 22 bases lying between them. The CDR3 runs 19 residues. The CDR3 region is CASSQDSTRAPLANSPLHF. The CDR3 DNA reads TGCGCCAGCAGCCAAGATTCCACCCGGGCTCCCCTCGCAAATTCACCCCTCCACTTT.

The rearrangement joins TRBV5-5 to TRBJ2-7; D is undetermined. This CDR3 is 16 amino acids long. V lost 6 bases and J 6 bases, leaving 25 bases between the germline ends. Per germline, CDR1 SGHKS and CDR2 YYEKEE (reference sequence). The CDR3 region has the DNA TGTGCCAGCACCCCAACCGAGTTTTCTACTAATACCGAGCAGTACTTC. It is translated as CASTPTEFSTNTEQYF.

The V call is TRBV29-1, the J call TRBJ1-3; 9 bases are shared with TRBD1. The V segment lost 8 bases and the J segment 4 bases; nucleotides outside the gene matches: 9. This CDR3 is 14 amino acids long. Per the germline V gene, CDR1 is SQVTM and CDR2 is ANQGSEA. DNA for the CDR3: TGCAGCAGCATGGACAGGGGCCGCGGAAACACCATATATTTT. Its translation: CSSMDRGRGNTIYF.

The chain couples TRBV27 to TRBJ1-5; D may be TRBD1 (6 bases). Trimming stripped 2 bases from V and 2 bases from J, with 10 bases between. The CDR3 loop spans 15 amino acids. Germline CDR1 MNHEY, CDR2 SMNVEV (reference sequence). The chain's CDR3 is CASSLRRGGNQPQHF. The DNA of the CDR3 is TGTGCCAGCAGTTTACGGAGGGGGGGCAATCAGCCCCAGCATTTT.

The rearrangement links TRBV6-5 to TRBJ1-1; D call uncertain. Looked up from germline, CDR1 is MNHEY and CDR2 is SVGAGI. The CDR3 contains 15 residues. V lost 2 bases to trimming and J lost 4 bases, with 14 bases between them. The CDR3 nucleotides read TGTGCCAGCAGTTACGGGGTAGGGCTGGGCACTGAAGCTTTCTTT. Protein: CASSYGVGLGTEAFF.

The gene calls are TRBV20-1 and TRBJ2-3; the match to TRBD2 covers 7 bases. This CDR3 comprises 16 residues. The trim removed 0 bases at V and 3 bases at J, leaving 9 bases unmatched. Germline V lookup: CDR1 DFQATT, CDR2 SNEGSKA (reference sequence). Here the CDR3 DNA reads TGCAGTGCTAGAGAACCCTGGGAGGGAGGAACAGATACGCAGTATTTT. It encodes CSAREPWEGGTDTQYF.

This clonotype was seen a few times. The chain recombines TRBV7-2 with TRBJ2-1; no firm D call. Germline V gene data show CDR1 as SGHTA and CDR2 as FQGNSA. Trimming cost V 2 bases and J 7 bases, with 18 bases left between them. This CDR3 region has 16 residues. The CDR3 DNA follows: TGTGCCAGCAGCTTAAGAGCCAACGTAAGGGCTAATGAGCAGTTCTTC. As protein: CASSLRANVRANEQFF.